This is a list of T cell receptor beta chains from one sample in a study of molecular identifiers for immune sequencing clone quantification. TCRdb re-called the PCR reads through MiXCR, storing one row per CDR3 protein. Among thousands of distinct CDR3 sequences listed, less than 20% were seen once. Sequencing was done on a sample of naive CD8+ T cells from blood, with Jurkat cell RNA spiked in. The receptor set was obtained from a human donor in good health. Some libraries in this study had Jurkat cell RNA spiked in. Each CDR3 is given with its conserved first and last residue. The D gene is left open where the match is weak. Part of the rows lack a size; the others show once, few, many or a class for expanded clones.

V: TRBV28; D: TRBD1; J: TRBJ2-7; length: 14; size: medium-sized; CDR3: CASRWGQGAYEQYF; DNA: TGTGCCAGCAGGTGGGGACAGGGTGCCTACGAGCAGTACTTC
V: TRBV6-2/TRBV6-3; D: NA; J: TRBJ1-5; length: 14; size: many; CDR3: CASSTGYSNQPQHF; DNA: TGTGCCAGCAGCACCGGATATAGCAATCAGCCCCAGCATTTT
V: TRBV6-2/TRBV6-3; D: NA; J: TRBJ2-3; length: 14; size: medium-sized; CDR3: CASSTGASTDTQYF; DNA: TGTGCCAGCTCGACAGGCGCTAGCACAGATACGCAGTATTTT
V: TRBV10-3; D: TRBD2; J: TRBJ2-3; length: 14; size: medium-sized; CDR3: CATLSEAGVDTQYF; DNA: TGTGCCACTCTGTCGGAAGCGGGAGTTGATACGCAGTATTTT
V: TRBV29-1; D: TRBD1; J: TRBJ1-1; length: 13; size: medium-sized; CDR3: CSGGTGLNTEAFF; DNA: TGCAGCGGGGGGACAGGACTTAACACTGAAGCTTTCTTT
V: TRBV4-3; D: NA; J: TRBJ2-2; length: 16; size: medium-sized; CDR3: CASSQDLGSRRGELFF; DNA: TGCGCCAGCAGCCAAGATCTCGGCAGCCGACGCGGGGAGCTGTTTTTT
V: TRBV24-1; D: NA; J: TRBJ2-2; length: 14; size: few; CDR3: CATSGRLNTEELFF; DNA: TGTGCCACCAGTGGACGATTGAACACCGAGGAGCTGTTTTTT
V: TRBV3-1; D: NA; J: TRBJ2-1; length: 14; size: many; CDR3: CASSLGSSYNEQFF; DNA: TGTGCCAGCAGCTTGGGCAGCTCCTACAATGAGCAGTTCTTC
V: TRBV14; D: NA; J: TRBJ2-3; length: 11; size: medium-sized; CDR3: CASRGTDTQYF; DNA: TGTGCCAGCAGGGGCACAGATACGCAGTATTTT
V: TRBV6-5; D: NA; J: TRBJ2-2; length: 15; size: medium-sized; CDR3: CASSYSTGVTGELFF; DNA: TGTGCCAGCAGTTACTCGACAGGAGTTACCGGGGAGCTGTTTTTT
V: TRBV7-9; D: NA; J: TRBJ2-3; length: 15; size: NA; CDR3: CASSPSGVSTDTQYF; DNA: TGTGCCAGCAGCCCCTCGGGGGTTTCGACAGATACGCAGTATTTT
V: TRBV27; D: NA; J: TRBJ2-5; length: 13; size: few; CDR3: CASSPGTEEAQYF; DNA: TGTGCCAGCAGCCCGGGGACCGAAGAGGCCCAGTACTTC
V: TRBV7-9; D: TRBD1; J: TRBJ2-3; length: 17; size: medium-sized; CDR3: CASSSTAGQGASDTQYF; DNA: TGTGCCAGCAGCTCAACTGCGGGACAGGGGGCTTCAGATACGCAGTATTTT
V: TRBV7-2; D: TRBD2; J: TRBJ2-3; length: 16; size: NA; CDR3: CASSSLLAGGPEGQYF; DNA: TGTGCCAGCAGCTCCTTACTAGCGGGGGGCCCGGAGGGGCAGTATTTT
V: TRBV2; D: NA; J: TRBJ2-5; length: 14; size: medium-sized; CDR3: CASSGTESQETQYF; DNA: TGTGCCAGCAGTGGGACAGAGTCACAAGAGACCCAGTACTTC
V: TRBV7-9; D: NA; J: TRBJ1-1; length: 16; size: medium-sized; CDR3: CASSTPGHLENTEAFF; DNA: TGTGCCAGCAGCACCCCCGGACATCTAGAGAACACTGAAGCTTTCTTT
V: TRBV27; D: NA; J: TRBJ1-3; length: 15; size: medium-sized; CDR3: CASSLSGGPGNTIYF; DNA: TGTGCCAGCAGTTTATCGGGGGGACCTGGAAACACCATATATTTT
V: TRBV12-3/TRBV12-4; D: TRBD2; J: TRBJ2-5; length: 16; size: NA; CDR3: CASNNPTGGFQETQYF; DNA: TGTGCCAGCAACAACCCCACCGGGGGGTTCCAAGAGACCCAGTACTTC
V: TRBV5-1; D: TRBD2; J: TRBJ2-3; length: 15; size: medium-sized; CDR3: CASSLASGATDTQYF; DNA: TGCGCCAGCAGCTTGGCTAGCGGAGCTACAGATACGCAGTATTTT
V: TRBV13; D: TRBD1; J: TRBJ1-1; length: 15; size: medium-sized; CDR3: CASSSGTGLSTEAFF; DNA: TGTGCCAGCAGCTCCGGGACAGGGTTGAGCACTGAAGCTTTCTTT
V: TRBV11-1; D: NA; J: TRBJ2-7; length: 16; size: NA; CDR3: CASSSGAVRFLYEQYF; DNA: TGTGCCAGCAGCTCCGGGGCAGTTCGTTTCCTCTACGAGCAGTACTTC
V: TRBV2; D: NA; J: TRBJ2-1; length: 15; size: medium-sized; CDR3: CASSEDFTSYNEQFF; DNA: TGTGCCAGCAGTGAAGACTTCACAAGTTACAATGAGCAGTTCTTC
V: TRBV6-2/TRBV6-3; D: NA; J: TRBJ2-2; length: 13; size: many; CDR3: CASSWTATGELFF; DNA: TGTGCCAGCAGTTGGACGGCAACCGGGGAGCTGTTTTTT
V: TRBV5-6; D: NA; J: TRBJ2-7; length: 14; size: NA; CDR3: CASSPGHRYHEQYF; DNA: TGTGCCAGCAGCCCCGGACACCGTTACCACGAGCAGTACTTC
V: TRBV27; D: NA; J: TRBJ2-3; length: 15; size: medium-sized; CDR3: CASSFLQAGPDTQYF; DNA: TGTGCCAGCAGTTTTCTACAGGCGGGCCCAGATACGCAGTATTTT
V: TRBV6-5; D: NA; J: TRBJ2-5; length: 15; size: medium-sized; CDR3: CASSYGVGAGETQYF; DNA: TGTGCCAGCAGTTACGGTGTGGGAGCCGGAGAGACCCAGTACTTC
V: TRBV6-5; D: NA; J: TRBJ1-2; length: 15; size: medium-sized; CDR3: CASSYQGRTNYGYTF; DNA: TGTGCCAGCAGTTACCAGGGCCGTACTAACTATGGCTACACCTTC
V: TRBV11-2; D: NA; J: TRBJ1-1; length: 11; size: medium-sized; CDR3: CASSQTGWTFF; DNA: TGTGCCAGCAGCCAGACAGGCTGGACTTTCTTT
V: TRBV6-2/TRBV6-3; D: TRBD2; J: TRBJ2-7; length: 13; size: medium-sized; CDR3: CASSYRTSWEQYF; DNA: TGTGCCAGCAGTTATCGGACTAGTTGGGAGCAGTACTTC
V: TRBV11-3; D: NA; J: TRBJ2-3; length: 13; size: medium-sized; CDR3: CASSLAYTDTQYF; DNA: TGTGCCAGCAGCTTAGCCTACACAGATACGCAGTATTTT
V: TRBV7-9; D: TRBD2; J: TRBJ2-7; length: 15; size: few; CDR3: CASSHTSGSSYEQYF; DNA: TGTGCCAGCAGCCATACTAGCGGTAGCTCCTACGAGCAGTACTTC
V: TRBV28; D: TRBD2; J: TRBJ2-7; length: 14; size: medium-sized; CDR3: CASTSLAGPYEQYF; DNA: TGTGCCAGCACCTCACTAGCGGGACCCTACGAGCAGTACTTC
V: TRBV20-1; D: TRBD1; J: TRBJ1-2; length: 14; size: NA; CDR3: CSARSPGGLGRYTF; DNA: TGCAGTGCTAGATCACCAGGGGGGTTGGGACGCTATACCTTC
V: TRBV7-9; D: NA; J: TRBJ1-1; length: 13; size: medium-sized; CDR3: CASSPEGYNEAFF; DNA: TGTGCCAGCAGCCCAGAGGGGTATAATGAAGCTTTCTTT
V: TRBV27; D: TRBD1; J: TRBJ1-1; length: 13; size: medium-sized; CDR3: CASSLSLRGEAFF; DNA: TGTGCCAGCAGTTTATCGCTCAGGGGGGAGGCTTTCTTT
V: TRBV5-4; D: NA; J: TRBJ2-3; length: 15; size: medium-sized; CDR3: CASSSSGGSTDTQYF; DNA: TGTGCCAGCAGCAGTTCCGGGGGAAGCACAGATACGCAGTATTTT
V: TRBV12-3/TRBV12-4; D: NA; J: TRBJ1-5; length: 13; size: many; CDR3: CASSLAERQPQHF; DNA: TGTGCCAGCAGTTTAGCGGAAAGGCAGCCCCAGCATTTT
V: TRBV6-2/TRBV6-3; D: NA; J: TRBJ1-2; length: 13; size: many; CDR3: CASKRRGLYGYTF; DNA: TGTGCCAGCAAACGCAGGGGACTGTATGGCTACACCTTC
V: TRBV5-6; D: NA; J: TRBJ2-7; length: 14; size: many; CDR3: CASSLSGSSYEQYF; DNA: TGTGCCAGCAGCTTGTCGGGGAGCTCCTACGAGCAGTACTTC
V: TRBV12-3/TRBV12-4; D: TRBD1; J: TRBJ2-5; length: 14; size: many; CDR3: CASRATGGQETQYF; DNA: TGTGCCAGCAGGGCAACAGGGGGCCAAGAGACCCAGTACTTC
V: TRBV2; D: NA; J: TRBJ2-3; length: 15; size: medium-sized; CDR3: CASSEASGSADTQYF; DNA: TGTGCCAGCAGTGAAGCCAGCGGATCTGCAGATACGCAGTATTTT
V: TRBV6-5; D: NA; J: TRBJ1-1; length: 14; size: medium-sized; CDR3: CASSYSQGGTEAFF; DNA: TGTGCCAGCAGTTACTCGCAGGGAGGGACTGAAGCTTTCTTT
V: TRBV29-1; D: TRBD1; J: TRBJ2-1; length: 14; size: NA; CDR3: CSVGLTGAYNEQFF; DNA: TGCAGCGTTGGTCTGACAGGGGCCTACAATGAGCAGTTCTTC
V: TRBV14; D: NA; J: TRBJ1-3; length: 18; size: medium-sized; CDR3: CASSPYASPLLSGNTIYF; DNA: TGTGCCAGCAGCCCCTACGCATCCCCCCTTCTCTCTGGAAACACCATATATTTT
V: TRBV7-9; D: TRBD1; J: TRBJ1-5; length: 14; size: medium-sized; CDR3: CASSQGQGNQPQHF; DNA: TGTGCCAGCAGTCAGGGACAGGGCAATCAGCCCCAGCATTTT
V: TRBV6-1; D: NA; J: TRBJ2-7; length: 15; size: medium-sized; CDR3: CASKTDRTSSYEQYF; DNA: TGTGCCAGCAAGACGGACAGAACTAGCTCCTACGAGCAGTACTTC
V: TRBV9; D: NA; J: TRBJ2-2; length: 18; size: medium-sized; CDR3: CASSARGGGIANTGELFF; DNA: TGTGCCAGCAGTGCCAGGGGTGGCGGGATCGCGAACACCGGGGAGCTGTTTTTT
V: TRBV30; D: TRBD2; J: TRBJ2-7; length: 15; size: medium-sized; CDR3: CAWSVLAGGSDEQYF; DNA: TGTGCCTGGAGTGTACTGGCGGGGGGAAGCGACGAGCAGTACTTC
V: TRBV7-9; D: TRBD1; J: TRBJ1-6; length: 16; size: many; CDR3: CASSPSDRVYNSPLHF; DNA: TGTGCCAGCAGCCCTTCCGACAGGGTCTATAATTCACCCCTCCACTTT
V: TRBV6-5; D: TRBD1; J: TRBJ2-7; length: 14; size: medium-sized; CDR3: CASSYVQGAYEQYF; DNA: TGTGCCAGCAGTTATGTACAGGGGGCCTACGAGCAGTACTTC
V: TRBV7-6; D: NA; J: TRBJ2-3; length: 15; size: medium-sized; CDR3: CASSLGSGGTDTQYF; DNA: TGTGCCAGCAGCTTAGGGTCCGGAGGTACAGATACGCAGTATTTT
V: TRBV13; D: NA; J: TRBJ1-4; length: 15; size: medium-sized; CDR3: CASSLGGGPNEKLFF; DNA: TGTGCCAGCAGCTTAGGAGGGGGACCTAATGAAAAACTGTTTTTT
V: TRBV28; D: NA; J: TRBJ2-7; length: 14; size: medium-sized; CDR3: CASSLPLSSYEQYF; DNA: TGTGCCAGCAGTTTACCTCTCAGCTCCTACGAGCAGTACTTC
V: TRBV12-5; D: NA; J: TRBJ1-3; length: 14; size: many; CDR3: CASGFGGSGNTIYF; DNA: TGTGCTAGTGGTTTCGGGGGCTCTGGAAACACCATATATTTT
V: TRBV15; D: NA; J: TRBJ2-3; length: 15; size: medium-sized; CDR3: CATSRDWSSTDTQYF; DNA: TGTGCCACCAGCAGAGATTGGTCAAGCACAGATACGCAGTATTTT
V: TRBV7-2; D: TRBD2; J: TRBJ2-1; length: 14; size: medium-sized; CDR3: CASSHGGGYNEQFF; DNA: TGTGCCAGCAGCCACGGGGGGGGCTACAATGAGCAGTTCTTC
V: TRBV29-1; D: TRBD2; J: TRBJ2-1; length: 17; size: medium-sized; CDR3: CSVEVGLAGATYNEQFF; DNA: TGCAGCGTTGAAGTGGGGTTAGCGGGAGCCACCTACAATGAGCAGTTCTTC
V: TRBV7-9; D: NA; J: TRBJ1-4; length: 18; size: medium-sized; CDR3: CASSLELSTFGDNEKLFF; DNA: TGTGCCAGCAGCTTAGAATTATCTACTTTCGGGGATAATGAAAAACTGTTTTTT
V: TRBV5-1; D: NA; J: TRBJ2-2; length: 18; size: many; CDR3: CASSSDPRQDANTGELFF; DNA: TGCGCCAGCAGCTCCGACCCCCGACAGGACGCGAACACCGGGGAGCTGTTTTTT
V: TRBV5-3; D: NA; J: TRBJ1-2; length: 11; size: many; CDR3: CASPANSDYTF; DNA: TGTGCCAGTCCAGCAAACTCCGACTACACCTTC